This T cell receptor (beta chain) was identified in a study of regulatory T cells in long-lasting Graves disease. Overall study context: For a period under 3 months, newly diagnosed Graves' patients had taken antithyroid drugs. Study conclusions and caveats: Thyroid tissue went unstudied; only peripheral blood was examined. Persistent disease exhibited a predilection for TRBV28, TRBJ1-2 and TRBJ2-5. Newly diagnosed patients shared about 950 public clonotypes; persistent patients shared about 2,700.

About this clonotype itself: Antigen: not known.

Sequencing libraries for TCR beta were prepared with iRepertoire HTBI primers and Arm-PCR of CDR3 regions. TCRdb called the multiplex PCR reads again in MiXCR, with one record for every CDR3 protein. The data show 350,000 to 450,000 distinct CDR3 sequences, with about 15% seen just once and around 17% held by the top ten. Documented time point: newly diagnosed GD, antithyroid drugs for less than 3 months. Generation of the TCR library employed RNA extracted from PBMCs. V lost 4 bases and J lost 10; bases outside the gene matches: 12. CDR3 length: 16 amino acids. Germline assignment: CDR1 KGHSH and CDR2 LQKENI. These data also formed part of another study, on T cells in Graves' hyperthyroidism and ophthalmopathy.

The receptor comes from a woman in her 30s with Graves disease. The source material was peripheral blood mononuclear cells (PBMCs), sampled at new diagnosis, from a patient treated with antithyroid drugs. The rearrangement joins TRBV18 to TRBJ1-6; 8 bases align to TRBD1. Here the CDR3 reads CASSLDPGGSRSPLHF. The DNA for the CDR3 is TGTGCCAGCTCACTGGATCCAGGGGGCTCTCGATCACCCCTCCACTTT. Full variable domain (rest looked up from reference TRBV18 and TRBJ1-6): NAGVMQNPRHLVRRRGQEARLRCSPMKGHSHVYWYRQLPEEGLKFMVYLQKENIIDESGMPKERFSAEFPKEGPSILRIQQVVRGDSAAYFCASSLDPGGSRSPLHFGNGTRLTVT.